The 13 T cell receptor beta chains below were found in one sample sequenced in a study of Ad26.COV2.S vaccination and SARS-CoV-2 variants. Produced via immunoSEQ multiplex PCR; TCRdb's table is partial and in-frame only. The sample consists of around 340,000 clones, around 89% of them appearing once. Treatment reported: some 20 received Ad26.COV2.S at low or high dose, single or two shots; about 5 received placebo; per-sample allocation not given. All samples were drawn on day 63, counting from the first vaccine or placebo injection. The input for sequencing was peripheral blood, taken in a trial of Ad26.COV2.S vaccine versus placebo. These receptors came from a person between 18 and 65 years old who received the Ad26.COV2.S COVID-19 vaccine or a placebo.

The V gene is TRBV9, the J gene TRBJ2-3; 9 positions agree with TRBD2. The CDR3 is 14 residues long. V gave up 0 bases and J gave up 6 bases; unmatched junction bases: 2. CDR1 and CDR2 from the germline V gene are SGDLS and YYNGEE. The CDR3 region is CASSVASGMDTQYF. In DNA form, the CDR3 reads TGTGCCAGCAGCGTAGCTAGCGGGATGGATACGCAGTATTTT.

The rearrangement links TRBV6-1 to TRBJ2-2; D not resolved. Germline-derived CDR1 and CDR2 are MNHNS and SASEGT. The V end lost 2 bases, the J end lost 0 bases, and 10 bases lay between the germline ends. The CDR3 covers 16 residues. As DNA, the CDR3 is TGTGCCAGCAGTGAATTTGGGTTGACGAACACCGGGGAGCTGTTTTTT. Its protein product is CASSEFGLTNTGELFF.

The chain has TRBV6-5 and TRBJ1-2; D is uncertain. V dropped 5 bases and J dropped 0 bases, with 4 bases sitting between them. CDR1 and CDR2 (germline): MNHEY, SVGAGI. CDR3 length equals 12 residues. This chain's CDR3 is CASSNSNYGYTF. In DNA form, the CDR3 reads TGTGCCAGCAGTAATTCTAACTATGGCTACACCTTC.

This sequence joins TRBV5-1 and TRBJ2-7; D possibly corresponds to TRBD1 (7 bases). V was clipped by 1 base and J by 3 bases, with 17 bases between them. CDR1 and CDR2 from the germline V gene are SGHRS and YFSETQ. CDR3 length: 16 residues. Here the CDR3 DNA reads TGCGCCAGCAGCTTGCTCGGGGGCAGGGGGAGCTACGAGCAGTACTTC. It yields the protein CASSLLGGRGSYEQYF.

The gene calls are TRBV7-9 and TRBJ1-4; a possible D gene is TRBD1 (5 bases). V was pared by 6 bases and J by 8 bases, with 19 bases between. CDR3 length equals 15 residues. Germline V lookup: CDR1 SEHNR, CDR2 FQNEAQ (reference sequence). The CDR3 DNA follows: TGTGCCAGCAGAGCTGGGGGGGTAGTGGAAGAAAAACTGTTTTTT. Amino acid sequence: CASRAGGVVEEKLFF. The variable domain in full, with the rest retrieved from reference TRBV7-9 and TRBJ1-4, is DTGVSQNPRHKITKRGQNVTFRCDPISEHNRLYWYRQTLGQGPEFLTYFQNEAQLEKSRLLSDRFSAERPKGSFSTLEIQRTEQGDSAMYLCASRAGGVVEEKLFFGSGTQLSVL.

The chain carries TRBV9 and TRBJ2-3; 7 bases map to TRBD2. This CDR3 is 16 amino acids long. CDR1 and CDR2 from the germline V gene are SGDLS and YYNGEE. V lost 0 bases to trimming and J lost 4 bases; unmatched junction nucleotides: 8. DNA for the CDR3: TGTGCCAGCAGCGTAGCGGGGGGAGAGGTAGCAGATACGCAGTATTTT. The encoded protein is CASSVAGGEVADTQYF.

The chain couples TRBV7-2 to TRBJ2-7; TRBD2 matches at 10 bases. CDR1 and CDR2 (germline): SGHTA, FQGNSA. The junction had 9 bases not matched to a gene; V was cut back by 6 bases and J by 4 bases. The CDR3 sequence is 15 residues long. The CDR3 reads CASSRTSGMRYEQYF. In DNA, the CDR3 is TGTGCCAGCAGTCGTACTAGCGGGATGAGGTACGAGCAGTACTTC.

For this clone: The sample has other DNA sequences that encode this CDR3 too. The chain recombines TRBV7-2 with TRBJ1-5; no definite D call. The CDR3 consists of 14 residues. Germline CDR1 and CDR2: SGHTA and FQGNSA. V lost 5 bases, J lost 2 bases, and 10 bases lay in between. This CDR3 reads CASSPGGGNQPQHF. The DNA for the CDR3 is TGTGCCAGCAGCCCCGGTGGGGGCAATCAGCCCCAGCATTTT.

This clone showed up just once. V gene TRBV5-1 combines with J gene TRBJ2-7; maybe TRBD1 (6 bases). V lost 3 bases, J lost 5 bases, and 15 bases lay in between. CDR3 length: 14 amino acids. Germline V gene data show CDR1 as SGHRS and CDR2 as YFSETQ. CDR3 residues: CASSSGQIEDEQYF. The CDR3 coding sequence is TGCGCCAGCAGCTCAGGACAGATCGAGGACGAGCAGTACTTC.

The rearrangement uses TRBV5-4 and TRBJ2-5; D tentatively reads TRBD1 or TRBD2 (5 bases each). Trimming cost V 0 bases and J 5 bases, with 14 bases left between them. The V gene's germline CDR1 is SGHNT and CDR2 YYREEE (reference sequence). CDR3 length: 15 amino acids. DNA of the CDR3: TGTGCCAGCAGCTTGGCGGGGCTTCGCTCGGAGACCCAGTACTTC. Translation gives CASSLAGLRSETQYF.

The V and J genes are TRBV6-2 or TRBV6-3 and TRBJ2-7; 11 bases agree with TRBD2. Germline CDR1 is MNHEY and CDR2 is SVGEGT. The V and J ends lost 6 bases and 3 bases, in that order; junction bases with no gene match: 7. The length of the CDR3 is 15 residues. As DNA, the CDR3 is TGTGCCAGCAGCCGGGGACTAGCGGAACTCTACGAGCAGTACTTC. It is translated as CASSRGLAELYEQYF.

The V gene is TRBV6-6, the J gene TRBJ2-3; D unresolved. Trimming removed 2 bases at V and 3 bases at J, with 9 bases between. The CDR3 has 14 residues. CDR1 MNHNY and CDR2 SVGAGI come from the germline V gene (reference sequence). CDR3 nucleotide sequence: TGTGCCAGCAGTTACAGAGTACAAACAGATACGCAGTATTTT. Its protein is CASSYRVQTDTQYF.

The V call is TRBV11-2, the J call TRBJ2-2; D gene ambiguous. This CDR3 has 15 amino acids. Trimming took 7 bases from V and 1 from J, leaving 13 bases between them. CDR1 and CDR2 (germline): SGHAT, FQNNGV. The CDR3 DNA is TGTGCCAGCACCCCCTACGTGCGGAACACCGGGGAGCTGTTTTTT. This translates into CASTPYVRNTGELFF.